A selection of T cell receptor beta chains follows, all from one sample in a study of regulatory T cells in long-lasting Graves disease. TCRdb fed the multiplex PCR reads into MiXCR, producing one record per CDR3 protein. The table shows over 500,000 distinct CDR3 sequences, with approximately 15% occurring only once. This sample was shared with a second study, whose subject was T cells in Graves' hyperthyroidism and ophthalmopathy.

Sequenced here: peripheral blood mononuclear cells (PBMCs), sampled at new diagnosis, from a patient treated with antithyroid drugs. Receptors were obtained from a woman aged 30 to 39 with Graves disease. CDR3s include the opening cysteine and the closing phenylalanine or tryptophan. A D gene is named only where the DNA matches it firmly. Not every row has a clone size; where given, it reads once, few, many or a size class.

j_call,d_call,clone_size,v_call,cdr3_aa,cdr3_nt
TRBJ2-5,TRBD1,few,TRBV11-2,CASSLGAPQGAQYF,TGTGCCAGCAGCTTAGGGGCACCGCAGGGGGCCCAGTACTTC
TRBJ2-2,-,-,TRBV7-3,CASSQASGNTGELFF,TGTGCCAGCAGCCAAGCCAGCGGGAACACCGGGGAGCTGTTTTTT
TRBJ2-3,-,-,TRBV5-1,CASSLHTDTQYF,TGCGCCAGCAGCTTGCACACAGATACGCAGTATTTT
TRBJ2-7,TRBD2,many,TRBV6-5,CASSYRRGIYEQYF,TGTGCCAGCAGTTACCGGCGGGGGATTTACGAGCAGTACTTC
TRBJ2-2,-,many,TRBV29-1,CSGRPGMNTGELFF,TGCAGCGGAAGACCAGGGATGAACACCGGGGAGCTGTTTTTT
TRBJ1-4,-,many,TRBV3-1,CASSQVAGTGEKLFF,TGTGCCAGCAGCCAAGTCGCGGGGACTGGTGAAAAACTGTTTTTT
TRBJ2-4,-,-,TRBV7-9,CASSSEALAKNIQYF,TGTGCCAGCAGCTCGGAGGCACTAGCCAAAAACATTCAGTACTTC
TRBJ1-4,-,many,TRBV27,CASSLQDGENEKLFF,TGTGCCAGCAGTTTACAGGACGGAGAGAATGAAAAACTGTTTTTT
TRBJ1-2,-,few,TRBV28,CASSSVGGTNGYTF,TGTGCCAGCAGTTCCGTAGGGGGGACGAATGGCTACACCTTC
TRBJ2-3,-,-,TRBV5-1,CASSWGAGSTDTQYF,TGCGCCAGCAGCTGGGGGGCAGGTAGCACAGATACGCAGTATTTT
TRBJ2-7,TRBD2,many,TRBV24-1,CATSSTSGYEQYF,TGTGCCACCAGTTCGACTAGCGGCTACGAGCAGTACTTC
TRBJ2-3,-,many,TRBV12-3/TRBV12-4,CASSFTEADTQYF,TGTGCCAGCAGTTTTACTGAGGCAGATACGCAGTATTTT
TRBJ1-1,-,-,TRBV6-6,CASSYSIGGLIRTEAFF,TGTGCCAGCAGTTACTCGATAGGGGGGCTGATACGGACTGAAGCTTTCTTT
TRBJ1-5,-,many,TRBV28,CASSLPGAPQHF,TGTGCCAGCAGTTTACCGGGTGCGCCCCAGCATTTT
TRBJ1-1,-,few,TRBV20-1,CSVPGYATEAFF,TGCAGTGTACCGGGGTACGCCACTGAAGCTTTCTTT
TRBJ1-6,-,few,TRBV6-4,CASSDSANSPLHF,TGTGCCAGCAGTGACTCTGCGAATTCACCCCTCCACTTT
TRBJ1-3,-,-,TRBV28,CASRMTGRSSGNTIYF,TGTGCCAGCAGGATGACCGGCAGAAGCTCTGGAAACACCATATATTTT
TRBJ2-5,-,many,TRBV6-5,CASSYMVTQYF,TGTGCCAGCAGTTATATGGTGACCCAGTACTTC
TRBJ2-7,TRBD1,many,TRBV28,CASSWGQSISYEQYF,TGTGCCAGCAGCTGGGGACAGTCGATCTCCTACGAGCAGTACTTC
TRBJ2-7,-,many,TRBV6-2/TRBV6-3,CASSYQTVLSYEQYF,TGTGCCAGCAGTTACCAGACCGTTCTATCCTACGAGCAGTACTTC
TRBJ2-1,-,many,TRBV7-9,CASSLLGLQMDEQFF,TGTGCCAGCAGCTTACTTGGTCTCCAGATGGATGAGCAGTTCTTC
TRBJ2-6,TRBD1,few,TRBV2,CANLGTGGFSGANVLTF,TGTGCCAACCTCGGGACAGGGGGCTTCTCTGGGGCCAACGTCCTGACTTTC
TRBJ2-2,-,-,TRBV3-1,CASSQEGTIVPGELFF,TGTGCCAGCAGCCAAGAAGGGACGATCGTTCCGGGGGAGCTGTTTTTT
TRBJ1-1,-,many,TRBV29-1,CSVFAATNTEAFF,TGCAGCGTTTTTGCAGCCACGAACACTGAAGCTTTCTTT
TRBJ1-2,-,many,TRBV2,CASKWGKAPQGTNYGYTF,TGTGCCAGCAAATGGGGTAAGGCACCCCAGGGGACAAACTATGGCTACACCTTC
TRBJ2-5,-,once,TRBV6-1,CTSSHGETQYF,TGTACCAGCAGTCACGGGGAGACCCAGTACTTC
TRBJ1-2,TRBD1,few,TRBV18,CASSPGQGKDYGYTF,TGTGCCAGCTCACCGGGACAGGGAAAGGACTATGGCTACACCTTC
TRBJ2-5,-,-,TRBV28,CASSDSKIQETQYF,TGTGCCAGCTCCGACAGTAAAATTCAGGAGACCCAGTACTTC
TRBJ1-1,TRBD1,many,TRBV20-1,CSAATGENTEAFF,TGCAGTGCCGCGACAGGGGAGAACACTGAAGCTTTCTTT
TRBJ1-1,-,many,TRBV6-1,CASRSSQGGAEAFF,TGTGCCAGCAGGTCCTCTCAGGGAGGCGCTGAAGCTTTCTTT
TRBJ2-7,-,many,TRBV11-2,CASSLGGAGVAYEQYF,TGTGCCAGCAGCTTAGGTGGGGCAGGTGTCGCTTACGAGCAGTACTTC
TRBJ1-1,TRBD1,once,TRBV7-2,CASNRQGGNTEAFF,TGTGCCAGCAACCGACAGGGAGGAAACACTGAAGCTTTCTTT
TRBJ2-7,-,many,TRBV28,CASIDFRLEQYF,TGTGCCAGCATCGACTTTAGGCTGGAGCAGTACTTC
TRBJ1-3,-,few,TRBV30,CAWSPGLRGNTIYF,TGTGCCTGGAGTCCGGGGCTCCGGGGAAACACCATATATTTT
TRBJ1-1,-,-,TRBV19,CASSDGWNTEAFF,TGTGCCAGTAGTGACGGCTGGAACACTGAAGCTTTCTTT
TRBJ2-3,TRBD2,few,TRBV20-1,CSASDPSGRTDTQYF,TGCAGTGCTAGTGATCCTAGCGGGAGAACTGATACGCAGTATTTT
TRBJ2-1,TRBD2,many,TRBV28,CASRPTASGVRNEQFF,TGTGCCAGCAGACCCACGGCTAGCGGGGTTCGAAATGAGCAGTTCTTC
TRBJ2-3,-,many,TRBV10-3,CAITVSGWDTQYF,TGTGCCATCACCGTATCGGGATGGGATACGCAGTATTTT
TRBJ2-3,TRBD2,-,TRBV6-9,CASSYFGTSGSTDTQYF,TGTGCCAGCAGTTACTTCGGGACTAGCGGGAGCACAGATACGCAGTATTTT
TRBJ2-5,-,many,TRBV6-2/TRBV6-3,CASMGIEETQYF,TGTGCCAGCATGGGTATTGAAGAGACCCAGTACTTC
TRBJ2-4,-,few,TRBV28,CASDSGVKNIQYF,TGTGCCAGCGACTCAGGGGTCAAAAACATTCAGTACTTC
TRBJ2-7,-,many,TRBV28,CASSTGPTYEQYF,TGTGCCAGCAGCACCGGGCCGACCTACGAGCAGTACTTC